Sequencing of this T cell receptor (beta chain) was carried out in a study of T cell repertoires in cytomegalovirus infection. Via MiXCR, TCRdb re-called the reads, giving one row per CDR3 protein. Of hundreds of thousands of distinct CDR3 sequences in the sample, about 33% were seen once. This clonotype was counted only a few times. What it binds is unknown. Trimming left V 3 bases short and J 7 bases short, with 10 bases between. Germline V gives CDR1 SGHAT, CDR2 FQNNGV. The CDR3 totals 13 residues. The chain couples TRBV11-2 to TRBJ2-4; D assignment may be TRBD1 or TRBD2 (5 bases each). This sequence originates from a human donor in good health (CMV status not recorded). Some clones in this sample may be carry-over from other donors' samples. The source material was cultured PBMCs, sampled from culture after CMV antigen stimulation. The CDR3 spells CASSLGTGNIQYF. In DNA form, the CDR3 reads TGTGCCAGCAGCTTGGGGACGGGGAACATTCAGTACTTC. Full variable domain (outside the CDR3, taken from reference TRBV11-2 and TRBJ2-4): EAGVAQSPRYKIIEKRQSVAFWCNPISGHATLYWYQQILGQGPKLLIQFQNNGVVDDSQLPKDRFSAERLKGVDSTLKIQPAKLEDSAVYLCASSLGTGNIQYFGAGTRLSVL.